Listed below are T cell receptor beta chains from one sample, sequenced in a study of T-cell reconstitution after alpha-beta-depleted transplantation in children. TCRdb re-called the PCR reads with MiXCR, one entry per CDR3 protein. The table records 220,000 or so distinct CDR3 sequences, approximately 8% of them present only once. The material sequenced was PBMCs, mostly from graft donor cells, taken 180 days after TCRalphabeta/CD19-depleted stem cell transplant. These receptors all come from a male patient under 18 who had a stem cell transplant for acute lymphoblastic leukemia, so the T cells may come from the graft donor. Both conserved end residues are part of each CDR3. The D gene is left open where the match is weak. Size is stated for part of the rows, as once, few or many counts, or as a class when the clone is expanded.

D gene	V gene	clone size	J gene	CDR3 length	CDR3 protein	CDR3 DNA
TRBD1	TRBV19	many	TRBJ1-1	11	CASKGGSEAFF	TGTGCCAGTAAAGGGGGCTCTGAAGCTTTCTTT
TRBD1	TRBV6-5	many	TRBJ1-1	15	CASSWGQPMNTEAFF	TGTGCCAGCAGTTGGGGACAGCCCATGAACACTGAAGCTTTCTTT
NA	TRBV7-9	many	TRBJ2-3	15	CASSLGAGFTDTQYF	TGTGCCAGCAGCTTAGGAGCGGGTTTCACAGATACGCAGTATTTT
NA	TRBV19	few	TRBJ1-2	12	CASSALNYGYTF	TGTGCCAGTAGTGCCCTTAACTATGGCTACACCTTC
NA	TRBV5-5	many	TRBJ2-3	17	CASSKRGGGLNTDTQYF	TGTGCCAGCAGCAAGAGGGGAGGGGGCTTGAACACAGATACGCAGTATTTT
NA	TRBV3-1	many	TRBJ2-5	16	CASSQIERGYQETQYF	TGTGCCAGCAGCCAAATAGAGAGAGGGTACCAAGAGACCCAGTACTTC
NA	TRBV28	many	TRBJ1-6	15	CASSLSTIVYSPLHF	TGTGCCAGCAGTTTATCGACCATAGTTTATTCACCCCTCCACTTT
TRBD1	TRBV12-5	NA	TRBJ1-2	15	CASGRTGGPNYGYTF	TGTGCTAGTGGACGGACAGGGGGCCCAAACTATGGCTACACCTTC
NA	TRBV2	many	TRBJ2-7	14	CASSPGGRSHEQYF	TGTGCCAGCAGTCCCGGGGGACGGAGTCACGAGCAGTACTTC
TRBD1	TRBV5-1	many	TRBJ1-1	15	CASSLGVTGGAEAFF	TGCGCCAGCAGCTTGGGGGTCACAGGGGGCGCCGAGGCTTTCTTT
NA	TRBV25-1	many	TRBJ2-5	14	CASSDIAGQETQYF	TGTGCCAGCAGTGACATCGCAGGGCAAGAGACCCAGTACTTC
TRBD2	TRBV3-1	many	TRBJ2-1	16	CASSQLRTSGGNEQFF	TGTGCCAGCAGCCAACTCCGGACTAGCGGGGGCAATGAGCAGTTCTTC
TRBD2	TRBV6-4	many	TRBJ2-7	19	CASSTSGTSGRALTYEQYF	TGTGCCAGCAGTACCTCCGGGACTAGCGGGAGGGCCCTCACTTACGAGCAGTACTTC
NA	TRBV7-3	many	TRBJ1-3	15	CASSLGGGPGNTIYF	TGTGCCAGCAGCTTAGGGGGGGGCCCTGGAAACACCATATATTTT
NA	TRBV20-1	many	TRBJ2-5	14	CSASDQGLQETQYF	TGCAGTGCTAGCGACCAGGGACTCCAAGAGACCCAGTACTTC
NA	TRBV7-2	many	TRBJ1-5	15	CASSPITGGRQPQHF	TGTGCCAGCAGCCCAATAACGGGGGGCAGGCAGCCCCAGCATTTT
NA	TRBV5-8	many	TRBJ2-5	13	CASCDRYQETQYF	TGTGCCAGCTGCGACAGGTACCAAGAGACCCAGTACTTC
NA	TRBV7-6	many	TRBJ2-5	20	CASSLFPMMSAARRVGTQYF	TGTGCCAGCAGTCTATTCCCTATGATGAGTGCGGCTAGAAGAGTTGGGACCCAGTACTTC
TRBD2	TRBV7-6	many	TRBJ2-7	18	CASSPPGLAGAESYEQYF	TGTGCCAGCAGCCCCCCGGGACTAGCGGGAGCCGAGTCCTACGAGCAGTACTTC
NA	TRBV5-6	many	TRBJ1-6	14	CASSVTPNGSPLHF	TGTGCCAGCAGCGTTACACCAAACGGCTCACCCCTCCACTTT
NA	TRBV4-1	many	TRBJ2-4	16	CASSPLAGLAKNIQYF	TGCGCCAGCAGCCCCCTGGCGGGCCTAGCCAAAAACATTCAGTACTTC
NA	TRBV7-8	NA	TRBJ2-5	16	CASSYSLGGAQETQYF	TGTGCCAGCAGCTATTCTCTAGGGGGAGCCCAAGAGACCCAGTACTTC
NA	TRBV19	many	TRBJ1-5	15	CASSTGLNSNQPQHF	TGTGCCAGTAGTACAGGCCTGAATAGCAATCAGCCCCAGCATTTT
NA	TRBV9	NA	TRBJ2-3	14	CASSVEDYGDTQYF	TGTGCCAGCAGCGTAGAAGATTACGGGGATACGCAGTATTTT
NA	TRBV11-2	many	TRBJ2-3	15	CASSLGSGRVGTQYF	TGTGCCAGCAGCCTAGGTTCTGGCCGAGTAGGTACGCAGTATTTT
TRBD2	TRBV7-6	many	TRBJ2-2	19	CASSLVASGRGRNTGELFF	TGTGCCAGCAGCTTAGTGGCTAGCGGGAGGGGTCGGAACACCGGGGAGCTGTTTTTT
TRBD2	TRBV6-5	many	TRBJ2-1	17	CASSSYSPTSGGNEQFF	TGTGCCAGCAGTTCCTACTCCCCGACTAGCGGGGGGAATGAGCAGTTCTTC
NA	TRBV6-2/TRBV6-3	many	TRBJ2-7	13	CASSYVTTYEQYF	TGTGCCAGCAGTTACGTGACAACCTACGAGCAGTACTTC
NA	TRBV18	many	TRBJ2-1	17	CASSLSSALSSYNEQFF	TGTGCCAGCTCACTCTCTAGCGCACTAAGCTCCTACAATGAGCAGTTCTTC
NA	TRBV7-9	many	TRBJ2-7	13	CASSLVVSGEQYF	TGTGCCAGCAGCTTAGTGGTGTCGGGCGAGCAGTACTTC
TRBD1	TRBV7-8	many	TRBJ2-5	14	CASRRDRLKETQYF	TGTGCCAGCAGAAGGGACAGGCTCAAAGAGACCCAGTACTTC
NA	TRBV20-1	many	TRBJ1-1	14	CSASRQLMNTEAFF	TGCAGTGCTAGTCGACAGCTCATGAACACTGAAGCTTTCTTT
TRBD1	TRBV28	many	TRBJ2-7	17	CASSIYAGTGASYEQYF	TGTGCCAGCAGTATTTATGCCGGGACAGGGGCATCCTACGAGCAGTACTTC
NA	TRBV19	many	TRBJ1-5	16	CASSTGGAGGNQPQHF	TGTGCCAGTAGTACCGGGGGGGCAGGGGGCAATCAGCCCCAGCATTTT
TRBD2	TRBV6-1	many	TRBJ2-1	14	CASSPSGGINEQFF	TGTGCCAGCAGCCCCTCGGGGGGGATCAATGAGCAGTTCTTC
NA	TRBV15	many	TRBJ1-4	17	CATSRDKHLATNEKLFF	TGTGCCACCAGCAGAGATAAACACCTTGCAACTAATGAAAAACTGTTTTTT
TRBD1	TRBV20-1	many	TRBJ1-2	15	CSARDRQGPSYGYTF	TGCAGTGCTAGAGATCGACAGGGGCCTAGCTATGGCTACACCTTC
TRBD1	TRBV19	few	TRBJ1-5	17	CASSPSDRGRGNQPQHF	TGTGCCAGTAGTCCAAGCGACAGGGGGCGCGGGAATCAGCCCCAGCATTTT
TRBD2	TRBV28	many	TRBJ2-1	16	CASSLDSGIGGNEQFF	TGTGCCAGCAGTTTGGATAGCGGGATTGGGGGCAATGAGCAGTTCTTC
NA	TRBV9	NA	TRBJ1-3	16	CASSLDPLGTGNTIYF	TGTGCCAGCAGCCTAGACCCTTTGGGGACTGGAAACACCATATATTTT
TRBD1	TRBV7-2	many	TRBJ1-3	14	CASTATGRGNTIYF	TGTGCCAGCACCGCGACAGGGCGAGGAAACACCATATATTTT
NA	TRBV7-9	many	TRBJ2-1	13	CASSSTGNNEQFF	TGTGCCAGCAGCTCCACAGGGAATAATGAGCAGTTCTTC
NA	TRBV28	many	TRBJ1-2	13	CASSSLRGYGYTF	TGTGCCAGCAGTTCCCTACGCGGGTATGGCTACACCTTC
NA	TRBV11-2	many	TRBJ2-5	16	CASSTRLVSVRETQYF	TGTGCCAGCAGCACACGACTAGTATCAGTAAGAGAGACCCAGTACTTC
NA	TRBV20-1	many	TRBJ2-4	14	CSARDGQGKNIQYF	TGCAGTGCTAGAGATGGGCAGGGTAAAAACATTCAGTACTTC
TRBD2	TRBV27	many	TRBJ2-7	15	CASSEVAGELYEQYF	TGTGCCAGCAGTGAAGTAGCGGGGGAGCTCTACGAGCAGTACTTC
NA	TRBV3-1	many	TRBJ2-2	17	CASSPVIRTANTGELFF	TGTGCCAGCAGCCCAGTTATCAGGACAGCCAACACCGGGGAGCTGTTTTTT
NA	TRBV28	many	TRBJ2-1	15	CASSFLGLKNNEQFF	TGTGCCAGCAGTTTCCTGGGGCTCAAAAACAATGAGCAGTTCTTC